These 13 T cell receptor beta chains were sequenced from one sample in a study of Ad26.COV2.S vaccination and SARS-CoV-2 variants (dated by TCRdb to about 2021). The treatment or condition label of this sample denotes: some 19 received Ad26.COV2.S at low or high dose, single or two shots; 5 received placebo; per-sample allocation not given. For vaccine and placebo recipients, repertoires were sequenced using samples collected on day 63 after the first injection. The library was produced with the immunoSEQ multiplex PCR assay. TCRdb stores this immuneACCESS table with in-frame sequences only. Part of the clones is absent; in the studies checked, under half of the shortfall reflects unresolved V genes, and no reason is known for the rest. Recorded for this sample are around 340,000 clones; 75% to 90% of them occurred a single time. Together, the top ten hold 5% of the sample. Sequencing used peripheral blood, obtained in a trial of Ad26.COV2.S vaccine versus placebo. All receptors derive from a person between 18 and 65 years old who received the Ad26.COV2.S COVID-19 vaccine or a placebo.

This chain uses TRBV7-2 with TRBJ2-2; D not resolved. Germline V lookup: CDR1 SGHTA, CDR2 FQGNSA. The V gene lost 3 bases and the J gene lost 5 bases, with 13 bases spanning the gap. This CDR3 region has 15 residues. The CDR3 is CASSLAVSYTGELFF. The CDR3 DNA follows: TGTGCCAGCAGCTTGGCCGTTAGCTATACCGGGGAGCTGTTTTTT.

This clone has only a few counts. The V gene is TRBV7-9, the J gene TRBJ2-7; D might be TRBD2 (5 bases). Germline V gene lookup returns CDR1 SEHNR and CDR2 FQNEAQ (reference sequence). The CDR3 has 14 residues. The V and J ends lost 1 base and 6 bases respectively, with 13 bases between them. The chain's CDR3 is CASSLGGNPFEQYF. DNA for the CDR3: TGTGCCAGCAGCTTAGGAGGGAACCCCTTCGAGCAGTACTTC.

The V call is TRBV4-2, the J call TRBJ2-3; 7 bases line up with TRBD2. The CDR3 is made up of 18 amino acids. J gave up 2 bases and V 1 base, and 12 bases lay outside the gene matches. Germline CDR1 LGHNA, CDR2 YNFKEQ. The CDR3 DNA follows: TGTGCCAGCAGCCAAGGGTCGCTTCTAGCGGAGCTCACAGATACGCAGTATTTT. Protein product: CASSQGSLLAELTDTQYF.

This chain connects TRBV15 to TRBJ2-1, with D possibly called TRBD1 or TRBD2 (6 bases each). The CDR3 spans 13 residues. V gave up 7 bases and J gave up 7 bases, with 14 bases separating them. From germline, CDR1 is LNHNV and CDR2 YYDKDF (reference sequence). The CDR3 here is CATTPPGANEQFF. In DNA, the CDR3 is TGTGCCACCACTCCGCCGGGGGCGAATGAGCAGTTCTTC.

This clone has a handful of counts. J is TRBJ2-2 and V is TRBV5-5; 9 nucleotides agree with TRBD1. CDR1 and CDR2 from the germline V gene are SGHKS and YYEKEE (reference sequence). CDR3 size: 17 residues. The J segment lost 4 bases and the V segment lost 1 base, leaving 8 bases of the junction unmatched. Here the CDR3 reads CASSLRAGTGSTGELFF. In nucleotides, the CDR3 is TGTGCCAGCAGCTTGAGGGCCGGGACAGGGAGCACCGGGGAGCTGTTTTTT.

This clone was recorded once. The chain uses TRBV11-2 and TRBJ2-3; D not certain. The CDR3 has 13 residues. CDR1 is SGHAT, CDR2 FQNNGV, per germline. V was clipped by 5 bases and J by 4 bases, with 10 bases between them. CDR3 nucleotide sequence: TGTGCCAGCAGCCCGGCGAGTGCAGATACGCAGTATTTT. It codes for CASSPASADTQYF.

This rearrangement joins TRBV6-2 or TRBV6-3 to TRBJ1-5, with D perhaps TRBD1 (5 bases). This CDR3 is 14 amino acids long. The germline V gene encodes CDR1 MNHEY and CDR2 SVGEGT. Trimming shortened V by 5 bases and J by 0 bases, and 8 bases separated the two germline ends. The CDR3 region has the DNA TGTGCCAGCAGTCCAAGGGGTAGCAATCAGCCCCAGCATTTT. This gives the protein CASSPRGSNQPQHF.

The chain combines TRBV28 with TRBJ1-6; unclear D gene. CDR1 MDHEN and CDR2 SYDVKM come from the germline V gene. The V gene lost 2 bases and the J gene lost 5 bases, with 10 bases spanning the gap. This CDR3 region has 15 residues. The CDR3 coding sequence is TGTGCCAGCAGTTTAAATCGACGGAATAATTCACCCCTCCACTTT. Encoded protein: CASSLNRRNNSPLHF.

The V and J genes are TRBV10-3 and TRBJ1-2, with D unresolved. Trimming left V 8 bases short and J 1 base short, with 11 bases between. Germline assignment: CDR1 ENHRY and CDR2 SYGVKD. The CDR3 extends over 13 amino acids. DNA for the CDR3: TGTGCCATCGGTCAGGATCTTAACTATGGCTACACCTTC. This encodes CAIGQDLNYGYTF.

The gene calls are TRBV19 and TRBJ1-1; D gene unclear. Trimming took off 3 bases at V and 10 bases at J, with 12 bases between the two ends. CDR3 length equals 12 residues. The germline CDR1 and CDR2 sequences are LNHDA and SQIVND (reference sequence). The CDR3 region is CASSMIRQGAFF. The CDR3 DNA reads as TGTGCCAGTAGTATGATACGCCAAGGAGCTTTCTTT.

This chain links TRBV27 with TRBJ2-1; 9 bases are a match to TRBD1. CDR1 MNHEY and CDR2 SMNVEV come from the germline V gene (reference sequence). CDR3 length equals 19 residues. V trimming: 5 bases; J trimming: 2 bases; junction bases outside the gene matches: 16. CDR3 in amino acids: CASSPEENGDRVPYNEQFF. Written as DNA, the CDR3 is TGTGCCAGCAGTCCCGAAGAGAACGGGGACAGGGTACCCTACAATGAGCAGTTCTTC.

This chain joins TRBV10-3 and TRBJ2-3; possible D gene TRBD2, 7 bases. This CDR3 has 17 amino acids. Germline assignment: CDR1 ENHRY and CDR2 SYGVKD. V was pared by 6 bases and J by 5 bases, with 24 bases between. CDR3 coding DNA: TGTGCCATCAGGGGGGCCGGGCGGGAGAGTAGAGGAGATACGCAGTATTTT. Protein product: CAIRGAGRESRGDTQYF.

The chain couples TRBV4-1 to TRBJ2-1; 8 positions match TRBD2. Germline lookup yields CDR1 MGHRA and CDR2 YSYEKL. The trim removed 1 base at V and 6 bases at J, leaving 14 bases unmatched. The CDR3 is 18 amino acids. The CDR3 sequence: CASSQAPGLVVGSNEQFF. The CDR3 region has the DNA TGCGCCAGCAGCCAAGCCCCGGGACTAGTAGTGGGCTCCAATGAGCAGTTCTTC.